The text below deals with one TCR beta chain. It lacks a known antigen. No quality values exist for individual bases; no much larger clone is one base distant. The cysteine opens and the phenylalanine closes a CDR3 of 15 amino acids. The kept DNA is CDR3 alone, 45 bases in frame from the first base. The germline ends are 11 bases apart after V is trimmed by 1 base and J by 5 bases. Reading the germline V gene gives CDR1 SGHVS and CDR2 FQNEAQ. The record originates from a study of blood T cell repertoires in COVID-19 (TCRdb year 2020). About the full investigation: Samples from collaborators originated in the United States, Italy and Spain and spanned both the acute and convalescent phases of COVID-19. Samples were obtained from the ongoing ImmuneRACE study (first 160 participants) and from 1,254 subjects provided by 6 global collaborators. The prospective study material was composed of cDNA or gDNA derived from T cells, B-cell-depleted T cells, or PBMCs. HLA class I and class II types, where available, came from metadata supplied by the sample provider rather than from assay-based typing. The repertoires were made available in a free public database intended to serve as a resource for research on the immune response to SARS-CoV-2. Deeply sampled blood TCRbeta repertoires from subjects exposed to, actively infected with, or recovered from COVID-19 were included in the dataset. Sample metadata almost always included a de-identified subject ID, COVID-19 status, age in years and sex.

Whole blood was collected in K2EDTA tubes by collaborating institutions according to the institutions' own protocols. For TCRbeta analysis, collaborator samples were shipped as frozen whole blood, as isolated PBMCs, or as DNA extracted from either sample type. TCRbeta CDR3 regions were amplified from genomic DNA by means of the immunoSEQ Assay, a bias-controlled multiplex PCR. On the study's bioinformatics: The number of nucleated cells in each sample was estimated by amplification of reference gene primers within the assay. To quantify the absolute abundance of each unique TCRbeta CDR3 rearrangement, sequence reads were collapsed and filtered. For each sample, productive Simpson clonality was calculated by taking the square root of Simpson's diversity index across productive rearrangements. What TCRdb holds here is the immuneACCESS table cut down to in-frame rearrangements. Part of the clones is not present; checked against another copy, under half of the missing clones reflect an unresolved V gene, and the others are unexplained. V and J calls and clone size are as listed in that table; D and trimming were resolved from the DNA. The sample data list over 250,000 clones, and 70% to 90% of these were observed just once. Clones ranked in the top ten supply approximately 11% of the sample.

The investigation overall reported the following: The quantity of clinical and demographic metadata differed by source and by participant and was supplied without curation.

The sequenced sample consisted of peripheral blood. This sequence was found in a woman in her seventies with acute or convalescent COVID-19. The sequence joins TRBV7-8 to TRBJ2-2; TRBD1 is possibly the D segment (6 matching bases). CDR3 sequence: CASSLGGGWTGELFF. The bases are TGTGCCAGCAGCTTAGGAGGGGGTTGGACCGGGGAGCTGTTTTTT.